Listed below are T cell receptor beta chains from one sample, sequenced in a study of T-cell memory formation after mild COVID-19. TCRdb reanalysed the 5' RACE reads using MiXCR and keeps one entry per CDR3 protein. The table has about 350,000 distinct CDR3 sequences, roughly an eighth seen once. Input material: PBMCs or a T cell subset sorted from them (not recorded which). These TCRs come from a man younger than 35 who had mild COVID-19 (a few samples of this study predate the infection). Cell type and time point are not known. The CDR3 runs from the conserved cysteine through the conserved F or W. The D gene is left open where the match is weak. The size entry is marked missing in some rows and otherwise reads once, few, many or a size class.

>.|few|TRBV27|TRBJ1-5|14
TGTGCCAGCAGTATAGTAGGGGCAGGGCAGCCCCAGCATTTT
CASSIVGAGQPQHF
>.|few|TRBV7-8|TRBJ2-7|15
TGTGCCAGCAGCTTATTCCCGGACCCCGCCTACGAGCAGTACTTC
CASSLFPDPAYEQYF
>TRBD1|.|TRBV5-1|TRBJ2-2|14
TGCGCCAGCGGGAGAACAGGGGGAACCGGGGAGCTGTTTTTT
CASGRTGGTGELFF
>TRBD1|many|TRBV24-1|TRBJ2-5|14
TGTGCCACCAGTGACACAGGGGGCGAAGAGACCCAGTACTTC
CATSDTGGEETQYF
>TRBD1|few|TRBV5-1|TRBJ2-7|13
TGCGCCAGTGGACAGGCGAGCTCCTACGAGCAGTACTTC
CASGQASSYEQYF
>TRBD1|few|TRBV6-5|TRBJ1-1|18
TGTGCCAGCAGTTACTCCGGAGTCTACAGGGGGCTGAACACTGAAGCTTTCTTT
CASSYSGVYRGLNTEAFF
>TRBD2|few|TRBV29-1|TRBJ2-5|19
TGCAGCGTCGCCCCTTCACCCGGGACTAGCGGGGGGGCAAGAGAGACCCAGTACTTC
CSVAPSPGTSGGARETQYF
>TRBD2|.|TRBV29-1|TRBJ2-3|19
TGCAGCGTTGAACTCATGGATCTTTCCCGGGGGGTGACGACAGATACGCAGTATTTT
CSVELMDLSRGVTTDTQYF
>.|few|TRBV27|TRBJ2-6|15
TGTGCCAGCAGTTTAGGCATCTCTGGGGCCAACGTCCTGACTTTC
CASSLGISGANVLTF
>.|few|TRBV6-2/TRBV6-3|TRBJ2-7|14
TGTGCCAGCACCTCGGGGGGCCAACCGTACGAGCAGTACTTC
CASTSGGQPYEQYF
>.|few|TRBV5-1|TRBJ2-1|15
TGCGCCAGTCGCAGGGAGCCCCCCTCCTACAATGAGCAGTTCTTC
CASRREPPSYNEQFF
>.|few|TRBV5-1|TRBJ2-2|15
TGCGCCAGCAGCGCCGACGGTTGGATCACCGGGGAGCTGTTTTTT
CASSADGWITGELFF
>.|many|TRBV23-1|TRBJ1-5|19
TGCGCCAGCAGTCACCTCGGTCCACCGGGGGAGGATAGCAATCAGCCCCAGCATTTT
CASSHLGPPGEDSNQPQHF
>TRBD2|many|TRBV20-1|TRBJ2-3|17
TGCAGTGCTAGAGTACTAGCGGGGGGAGCCCTCACAGATACGCAGTATTTT
CSARVLAGGALTDTQYF
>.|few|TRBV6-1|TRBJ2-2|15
TGTGCCAGCAGACGCGACACAGGGTTGGCCGGGGAGCTGTTTTTT
CASRRDTGLAGELFF
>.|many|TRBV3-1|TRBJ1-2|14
TGTGCCAGCAGCCATTCCTGGGATGACGTTGGCTACACCTTC
CASSHSWDDVGYTF
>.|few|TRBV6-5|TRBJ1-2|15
TGTGCCAGCAGACTCTCTGGGGACCGTAACTATGGCTACACCTTC
CASRLSGDRNYGYTF
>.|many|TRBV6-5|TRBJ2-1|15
TGTGCCAGCAGTTACTCGAGAAGGGGTTCCAATGAGCAGTTCTTC
CASSYSRRGSNEQFF
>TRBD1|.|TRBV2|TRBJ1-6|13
TGTGCCAGCAGCACAGGGACAGGAACACCCCTCCACTTT
CASSTGTGTPLHF
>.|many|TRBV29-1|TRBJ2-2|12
TGCAGCGTTTCCCGATACACCGGGGAGCTGTTTTTT
CSVSRYTGELFF
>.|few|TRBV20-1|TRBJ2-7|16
TGCAGTGCTAGCCACCTCCTGATTAGCCAGGGGCGCGAGCAGTACTTC
CSASHLLISQGREQYF
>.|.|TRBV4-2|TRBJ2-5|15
TGTGCCAGCACCCCAAGCCCCGGGACCCGAGGGACCCAGTACTTC
CASTPSPGTRGTQYF
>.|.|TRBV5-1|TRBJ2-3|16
TGCGCCAGCAGCCGAGGGGGCGGGGACCGCACAGATACGCAGTATTTT
CASSRGGGDRTDTQYF
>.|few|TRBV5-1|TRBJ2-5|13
TGCGCCAGCAGCCCTACAGGGCCGGAGACCCAGTACTTC
CASSPTGPETQYF
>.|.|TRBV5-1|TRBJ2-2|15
TGCGCCAGCAGCCGTGACCAACCGAACACCGGGGAGCTGTTTTTT
CASSRDQPNTGELFF
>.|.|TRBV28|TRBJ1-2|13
TGTGCCAGCAGTCTCCTGCAGCCCTATGGCTACACCTTC
CASSLLQPYGYTF
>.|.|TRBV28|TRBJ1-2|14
TGTGCCAGCAGTTTAGGGAAAGCTAACTATGGCTACACCTTC
CASSLGKANYGYTF
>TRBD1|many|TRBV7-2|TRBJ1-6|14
TGTGCCAGCAGCTCCGGGACAGCAGGTTCACCCCTCCACTTT
CASSSGTAGSPLHF
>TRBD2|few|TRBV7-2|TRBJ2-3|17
TGTGCCAGCAGCTTTTCCCTACAGCGGGGCCTCACAGATACGCAGTATTTT
CASSFSLQRGLTDTQYF
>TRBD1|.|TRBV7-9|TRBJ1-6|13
TGTGCCAGCAGCTCGGGACAGGGTTCCCCCCTCCACTTT
CASSSGQGSPLHF
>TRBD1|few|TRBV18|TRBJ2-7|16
TGTGCCAGCTCGCCCTCCACCGGACAGGGGGCGGGAGAGCAGTACTTC
CASSPSTGQGAGEQYF
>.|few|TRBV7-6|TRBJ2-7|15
TGTGCCAGCAGCTTAGCGGGAGTCAAGGTCCTCGAGCAGTACTTC
CASSLAGVKVLEQYF
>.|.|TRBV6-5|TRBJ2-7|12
TGTGCCAGCAGCCCAACAGGGCACGAGCAGTACTTC
CASSPTGHEQYF
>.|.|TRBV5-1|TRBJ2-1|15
TGCGCCAGCAGCTCGAGGACTGCGGAGGACAATGAGCAGTTCTTC
CASSSRTAEDNEQFF
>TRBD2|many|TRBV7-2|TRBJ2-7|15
TGTGCCAGCAGCCCTGTCGCGGGGGGGCCCTACGAGCAGTACTTC
CASSPVAGGPYEQYF
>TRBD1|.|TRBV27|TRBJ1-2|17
TGTGCCAGCAGTTTTCGGACAGGGTTTTTTGCAAACTATGGCTACACCTTC
CASSFRTGFFANYGYTF
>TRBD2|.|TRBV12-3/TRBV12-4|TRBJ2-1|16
TGTGCCAGCAGTTCCCCTGAGCGGGGGGTTTACAATGAGCAGTTCTTC
CASSSPERGVYNEQFF
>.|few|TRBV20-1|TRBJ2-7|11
TGCAGTGTGGGACTGTCGTACGAGCAGTACTTC
CSVGLSYEQYF
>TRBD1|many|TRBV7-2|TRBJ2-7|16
TGTGCCAGCAGCACCCGGACAGGGCCTAGCTCCTACGAGCAGTACTTC
CASSTRTGPSSYEQYF
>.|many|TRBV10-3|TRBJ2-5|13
TGTGCCATCAGTGAGCTAGCGTCAGAGACCCAGTACTTC
CAISELASETQYF
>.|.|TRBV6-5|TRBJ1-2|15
TGTGCCAGCAGTTACGCGCCAGGAGTTAACTATGGCTACACCTTC
CASSYAPGVNYGYTF
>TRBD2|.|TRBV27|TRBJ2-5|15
TGTGCCAGCAGTTTCCGCCGGACTAGCGGGGAGACCCAGTACTTC
CASSFRRTSGETQYF
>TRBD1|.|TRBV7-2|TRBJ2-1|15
TGTGCCAGCAGTGAACAGGGGAGCTCCTACAATGAGCAGTTCTTC
CASSEQGSSYNEQFF
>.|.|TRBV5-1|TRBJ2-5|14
TGCGCCAGCAGCCCCCTCGGGGCTGGGGAGACCCAGTACTTC
CASSPLGAGETQYF
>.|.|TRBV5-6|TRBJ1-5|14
TGTGCCAGCACCCGGCGGGATAGCAATCAGCCCCAGCATTTT
CASTRRDSNQPQHF
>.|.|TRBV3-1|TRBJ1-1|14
TGTGCCAGCAGCCAAGCCGGGGGGAACACTGAAGCTTTCTTT
CASSQAGGNTEAFF
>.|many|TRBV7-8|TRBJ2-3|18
TGTGCCAGCAGCTCCCGACGAGTGACATATTCTAGCACAGATACGCAGTATTTT
CASSSRRVTYSSTDTQYF
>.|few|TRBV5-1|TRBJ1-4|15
TGCGCCAGCAGCTTGGTAACCGGAAAGGGTGAAAAACTGTTTTTT
CASSLVTGKGEKLFF
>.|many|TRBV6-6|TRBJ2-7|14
TGTGCCAGCAGGGCCCCCGATTTCTCCTACGAGCAGTACTTC
CASRAPDFSYEQYF
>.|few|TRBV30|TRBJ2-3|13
TGTGCCTGGAGTACCGGAACATCAAATACGCAGTATTTT
CAWSTGTSNTQYF
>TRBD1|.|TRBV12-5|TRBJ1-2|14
TGTGCTAGTGTCCGGACAGGGTCGTCGTGGGGCTACACCTTC
CASVRTGSSWGYTF
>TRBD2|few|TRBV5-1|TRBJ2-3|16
TGCGCCAGCAGCCAATCCCCCAGCGGGGGCCCAGATACGCAGTATTTT
CASSQSPSGGPDTQYF
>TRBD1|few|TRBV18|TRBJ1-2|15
TGTGCCAGCTCACCTACAGCCGAGGGACAGGCACTACGCACCTTC
CASSPTAEGQALRTF